The 27 T cell receptor beta chains reported below all come from one sample, sequenced in a study of CD8 T cells in ankylosing spondylitis. TCRdb called the 5' RACE reads again in MiXCR, with one record for every CDR3 protein. The data show 230,000 or so distinct CDR3 sequences, with 18% seen just once and around 30% held by the top ten. Material for sequencing was blood, either unsorted or a sorted T cell fraction (not recorded which). These receptors came from a male donor with ankylosing spondylitis or in good health (not recorded which).

This clonotype was recorded at least ten times. J is TRBJ2-7 and V is TRBV29-1, with D hard to call. The CDR3 has 12 residues. Germline V CDR1 and CDR2: SQVTM, ANQGSEA. V gave up 4 bases and J gave up 1 base, with 8 bases separating them. The CDR3 is CSVVVQSYEQYF. DNA of the CDR3: TGCAGCGTTGTGGTGCAGTCCTACGAGCAGTACTTC.

There are a few counts of this clonotype. The V and J genes are TRBV24-1 and TRBJ2-5; 10 bases align to TRBD2. There are 14 residues in the CDR3. Looked up from germline, CDR1 is KGHDR and CDR2 is SFDVKD. The V and J ends lost 4 bases and 4 bases, in that order; junction bases with no gene match: 2. The CDR3 nucleotides are TGTGCCACCAGTGACTTAGCGGGGGGAGAGACCCAGTACTTC. Protein: CATSDLAGGETQYF.

V and J are TRBV7-6 and TRBJ2-5; D is ambiguous. The CDR3 has 16 residues. Germline CDR1 SGHVS, CDR2 FNYEAQ. Trimming cost V 7 bases and J 2 bases, with 20 bases left between them. CDR3 protein: CASNPFGATTQETQYF. The DNA for the CDR3 is TGTGCCAGCAACCCGTTCGGTGCGACCACTCAAGAGACCCAGTACTTC.

This clonotype was observed a few times. The chain employs TRBV6-1 and TRBJ2-1, with 9 bases that match TRBD2. Germline CDR1 reads MNHNS; CDR2 reads SASEGT. The CDR3 runs to 15 residues. V was pared by 5 bases and J by 8 bases, with 10 bases of the junction left unmatched. CDR3 sequence reads: CASSPRGTSIHEQFF. The DNA of the CDR3 is TGTGCCAGCAGTCCCCGGGGGACTAGCATCCATGAGCAGTTCTTC.

This clonotype was detected only a few times. This rearrangement joins TRBV5-1 to TRBJ2-3; the match to TRBD2 covers 9 bases. CDR1 is SGHRS and CDR2 is YFSETQ in the germline V gene. J was trimmed by 1 base and V by 4 bases; bases with no gene match: 10. The CDR3 contains 17 residues. CDR3 in amino acids: CASSRSWAGGGTDTQYF. The DNA of the CDR3 is TGCGCCAGCAGCCGGTCCTGGGCGGGAGGGGGCACAGATACGCAGTATTTT.

The J gene is TRBJ2-1, the V gene TRBV11-2; TRBD2 matches 11 bases. CDR1 and CDR2 from the germline V gene are SGHAT and FQNNGV. The CDR3 extends over 18 amino acids. After removal of 5 bases from V and 0 bases from J, the junction contained 9 bases not matched to a gene. The CDR3 spells CASSPTDTSGSSYNEQFF. CDR3 coding DNA: TGTGCCAGCAGCCCAACCGACACTAGCGGGAGCTCCTACAATGAGCAGTTCTTC. The full variable domain, rest sourced from reference TRBV11-2 and TRBJ2-1, is EAGVAQSPRYKIIEKRQSVAFWCNPISGHATLYWYQQILGQGPKLLIQFQNNGVVDDSQLPKDRFSAERLKGVDSTLKIQPAKLEDSAVYLCASSPTDTSGSSYNEQFFGPGTRLTVL.

This clonotype has a handful of counts. The chain has TRBV7-2 and TRBJ2-1; a possible D gene is TRBD2 (5 bases). The CDR3 contains 15 residues. The germline V gene has CDR1 SGHTA and CDR2 FQGNSA. V was pared by 1 base and J by 4 bases, with 11 bases between. The CDR3 sequence: CASSLEPSRYNEQFF. CDR3 DNA sequence: TGTGCCAGCAGCTTAGAGCCTAGCAGGTACAATGAGCAGTTCTTC.

This clonotype came up a few times. This chain joins TRBV27 and TRBJ2-3; TRBD2 matches at 14 bases. The CDR3 has 15 residues. CDR1 MNHEY and CDR2 SMNVEV come from the germline V gene (reference sequence). V trimming: 6 bases; J trimming: 5 bases; junction bases outside the gene matches: 4. The chain's CDR3 is CASSGGLAGVDTQYF. Here the CDR3 DNA reads TGTGCCAGCAGCGGGGGACTAGCGGGAGTAGATACGCAGTATTTT.

This clonotype was seen only a few times. The chain uses TRBV27 and TRBJ1-1, with TRBD1 matching over 10 bases. Germline-derived CDR1 and CDR2 are MNHEY and SMNVEV (reference sequence). V lost 6 bases, J lost 5 bases, and 9 bases stayed unmatched. The CDR3 is 15 residues long. CDR3 residues: CASRSLDRGRTEAFF. The CDR3 region has the DNA TGTGCCAGCAGATCCCTCGACAGGGGGCGAACTGAAGCTTTCTTT.

This clonotype came up a few times. The genes are TRBV11-2 and TRBJ2-1; D gene ambiguous. This CDR3 comprises 11 residues. Trimming pared 5 bases from V and 7 bases from J, leaving 6 bases between. Germline V CDR1 and CDR2: SGHAT, FQNNGV. The CDR3 reads CASSPRNEQFF. Here the CDR3 DNA reads TGTGCCAGCAGCCCGAGGAATGAGCAGTTCTTC.

There are many counts of this clonotype. The J gene is TRBJ2-1, the V gene TRBV29-1; 9 bases map to TRBD1. V shed 6 bases and J 4 bases; nucleotides not matched to a gene: 7. In germline, CDR1 is SQVTM, CDR2 ANQGSEA. The CDR3 consists of 14 residues. In DNA, the CDR3 is TGCAGCGTAAATGGACAGGGGTCTTACAATGAGCAGTTCTTC. Its translation: CSVNGQGSYNEQFF.

The rearrangement uses TRBV4-1 and TRBJ2-2; 8 bases agree with TRBD2. CDR1 is MGHRA and CDR2 is YSYEKL in the germline V gene. The junction had 11 bases not matched to a gene; V was cut back by 6 bases and J by 2 bases. This CDR3 has 17 amino acids. This CDR3 is CASSHSPGTSNTGELFF. The CDR3 region has the DNA TGCGCCAGCAGTCACAGCCCCGGGACTAGTAACACCGGGGAGCTGTTTTTT.

This chain connects TRBV28 to TRBJ2-7, with 10 bases identical to TRBD2. This CDR3 comprises 14 residues. CDR1 is MDHEN and CDR2 is SYDVKM in the germline V gene. V was clipped by 7 bases and J by 3 bases; unmatched bases: 6. This CDR3 reads CASIQAGGDYEQYF. The CDR3 bases are TGTGCCAGCATTCAAGCGGGAGGGGACTACGAGCAGTACTTC.

This clonotype was observed a few times. This chain joins TRBV20-1 and TRBJ2-3; 11 bases map to TRBD2. V shed 6 bases and J 2 bases; nucleotides not matched to a gene: 7. Germline CDR1 is DFQATT and CDR2 is SNEGSKA (reference sequence). This CDR3 comprises 15 residues. CDR3 DNA: TGCAGTGCCCCGGGACTAGCGGCGGACACAGATACGCAGTATTTT. Amino acids: CSAPGLAADTDTQYF.

The rearrangement joins TRBV29-1 to TRBJ2-1, with 7 positions matching TRBD1. Germline CDR1 and CDR2: SQVTM and ANQGSEA. The V and J ends lost 2 bases and 0 bases, in that order; junction bases with no gene match: 13. The CDR3 consists of 18 residues. The CDR3 region has the DNA TGCAGCGTTGAATTGACAGGGCGGGCGGTAGTCTCCTACAATGAGCAGTTCTTC. It yields the protein CSVELTGRAVVSYNEQFF.

In this sample, this clonotype turned up a few times. The chain is built from TRBV5-1 and TRBJ2-6; D gene uncertain. V lost 0 bases to trimming and J lost 0 bases, with 10 bases between them. This CDR3 region has 17 residues. Germline V lookup: CDR1 SGHRS, CDR2 YFSETQ. CDR3 coding DNA: TGCGCCAGCAGCTTGGAGCCGGCCAGCTCTGGGGCCAACGTCCTGACTTTC. The encoded protein is CASSLEPASSGANVLTF. The full variable domain, rest sourced from reference TRBV5-1 and TRBJ2-6, is KAGVTQTPRYLIKTRGQQVTLSCSPISGHRSVSWYQQTPGQGLQFLFEYFSETQRNKGNFPGRFSGRQFSNSRSEMNVSTLELGDSALYLCASSLEPASSGANVLTFGAGSRLTVL.

The chain has TRBV7-1 and TRBJ2-1, with 9 nucleotides matching TRBD1. TRBV7-1 is given ORF status, its function remaining uncertain. The trim removed 3 bases at V and 8 bases at J, leaving 2 bases unmatched. CDR3 length: 13 residues. CDR3 region: CASSSNRGHEQFF. The CDR3 DNA follows: TGTGCCAGCAGCTCCAACAGGGGGCATGAGCAGTTCTTC.

This clonotype was picked up a small number of times. V is TRBV9 and J is TRBJ2-4; D perhaps matches TRBD1 (5 bases). The CDR3 runs to 15 residues. V was pared by 0 bases and J by 0 bases, with 7 bases between. From germline, CDR1 is SGDLS and CDR2 YYNGEE. CDR3: CASSVEGLAKNIQYF. CDR3 coding DNA: TGTGCCAGCAGCGTAGAGGGGCTAGCCAAAAACATTCAGTACTTC. Complete variable domain (other parts from reference TRBV9 and TRBJ2-4): DSGVTQTPKHLITATGQRVTLRCSPRSGDLSVYWYQQSLDQGLQFLIQYYNGEERAKGNILERFSAQQFPDLHSELNLSSLELGDSALYFCASSVEGLAKNIQYFGAGTRLSVL.

This chain links TRBV20-1 with TRBJ2-3, with D uncertain. V lost 6 bases and J 0 bases, leaving 16 bases between the germline ends. CDR3 length equals 15 residues. Germline assignment: CDR1 DFQATT and CDR2 SNEGSKA (reference sequence). The CDR3 DNA sequence: TGCAGTGCACCGACTTTGGAGCCTAGCACAGATACGCAGTATTTT. Translating it yields CSAPTLEPSTDTQYF.

This clonotype was detected only a few times. The V gene is TRBV4-3, the J gene TRBJ2-2, with D possibly being TRBD2 (5 bases). Per the germline V gene, CDR1 is LGHNA and CDR2 is YSLEER. The V gene lost 1 base and the J gene lost 0 bases, with 18 bases spanning the gap. This CDR3 is 19 amino acids long. CDR3 in DNA: TGCGCCAGCAGCCAAGTTTTCGGGATTGAACCGTCGAACACCGGGGAGCTGTTTTTT. Its protein is CASSQVFGIEPSNTGELFF.

The CDR3 loop is CASSLGGFVDTEAFF. The CDR3 region has the DNA TGTGCCAGCAGTTTAGGAGGGTTCGTGGACACTGAAGCTTTCTTT. The chain carries TRBV12-3 or TRBV12-4 and TRBJ1-1; D remains ambiguous. The CDR3 loop spans 15 amino acids. V was pared by 1 base and J by 3 bases, with 12 bases between.

This clonotype was seen repeatedly, ten times or more. V gene TRBV12-3 or TRBV12-4 combines with J gene TRBJ2-3; 11 bases line up with TRBD2. The V gene end was trimmed by 6 bases and the J gene end by 5 bases; junction bases not matched to a gene: 10. CDR3 length: 16 amino acids. The CDR3 spells CASSRLGLAAEDTQYF. The CDR3 DNA sequence: TGTGCCAGCAGCCGGCTGGGACTAGCGGCTGAAGATACGCAGTATTTT.

The chain is built from TRBV5-1 and TRBJ2-4; 8 bases are a match to TRBD2. Per germline, CDR1 SGHRS and CDR2 YFSETQ. The J segment lost 3 bases and the V segment lost 7 bases, leaving 6 bases of the junction unmatched. The CDR3 has 14 amino acids. The CDR3 loop reads CASGKTSDKNIQYF. CDR3 DNA: TGCGCCAGCGGAAAGACTAGCGACAAAAACATTCAGTACTTC.

V gene TRBV6-1 combines with J gene TRBJ2-7; D gene uncertain. Trimming pared 0 bases from V and 2 bases from J, leaving 11 bases between. The CDR3 consists of 15 residues. Per germline, CDR1 MNHNS and CDR2 SASEGT. The CDR3 loop is CASSEASTPAYEQYF. The CDR3 DNA follows: TGTGCCAGCAGTGAAGCATCAACGCCTGCCTACGAGCAGTACTTC.

The chain has TRBV4-1 and TRBJ2-7; a weak D match, TRBD2 (5 bases). Per germline, CDR1 MGHRA and CDR2 YSYEKL. This CDR3 region has 15 residues. V was clipped by 0 bases and J by 2 bases, with 11 bases between them. The chain's CDR3 is CASSQDRGFTYEQYF. CDR3 nucleotide sequence: TGCGCCAGCAGCCAAGATCGGGGTTTCACCTACGAGCAGTACTTC.

Ten or more counts support this clonotype. This sequence joins TRBV20-1 and TRBJ2-3; possible D gene TRBD2, 5 bases. Trimming removed 6 bases from V and 2 bases from J, with 18 bases in between. In germline, CDR1 is DFQATT, CDR2 SNEGSKA (reference sequence). The CDR3 is made up of 15 amino acids. The chain's CDR3 is CSAKDWERTTDTQYF. The CDR3 nucleotides read TGCAGTGCCAAGGACTGGGAGCGGACCACAGATACGCAGTATTTT.

This clonotype has only a few counts. The chain recombines TRBV15 with TRBJ1-4; tentatively, D is TRBD1 (6 bases). Germline CDR1 LNHNV, CDR2 YYDKDF (reference sequence). Trimming shortened V by 0 bases and J by 6 bases, and 14 bases separated the two germline ends. The CDR3 has 16 residues. CDR3 nucleotides: TGTGCCACCAGCAGAGAGGGGGCGGGATTGGATGAAAAACTGTTTTTT. Its translation is CATSREGAGLDEKLFF.